This entry lists 24 T cell receptor beta chains sequenced from one sample in a study of quantifying T cell responses using KT2 cells. The overall study: cDNA was made from DNase-treated RNA using alpha and beta constant primers.

Each cDNA got a UMI-containing oligo ligated at its 3' end. An equimolar mix of RC1.1 and RC1.2 primed the beta chain across TRBC1 and TRBC2. MiXCR, run by TCRdb on the UMI-ligation and nested PCR reads, gives a single entry per CDR3 protein. The data contain 45,000 to 65,000 distinct CDR3 sequences, around an eighth of them seen just once; the ten biggest clones take up roughly 9.9%. Material: PBMCs spiked with cells of the T cell clone KT2. The receptor source for this set is a human donor.

This chain connects TRBV6-5 to TRBJ2-2; 8 positions match TRBD1. Germline V gene sequence: CDR1 MNHEY, CDR2 SVGAGI. The CDR3 length is 13 residues. After removal of 6 bases from V and 7 bases from J, the junction contained 4 bases not matched to a gene. The DNA of the CDR3 is TGTGCCAGCAGGTTAACAGGGGGCGGGGAGCTGTTTTTT. This codes for CASRLTGGGELFF.

The sample holds many counts of this clonotype. The chain joins TRBV6-1 to TRBJ2-2, with a possible D match to TRBD2 (5 bases). The V gene's germline CDR1 is MNHNS and CDR2 SASEGT. The CDR3 has 15 amino acids. V lost 6 bases and J lost 4, with 15 bases in between. CDR3 protein: CASSGPGLPTGELFF. CDR3 bases: TGTGCCAGCAGCGGACCGGGGTTGCCCACCGGGGAGCTGTTTTTT.

This clonotype was counted ten times or more. The genes are TRBV7-9 and TRBJ2-7, with unresolved D. This CDR3 spans 12 amino acids. Per germline, CDR1 SEHNR and CDR2 FQNEAQ (reference sequence). Trimming took 5 bases from V and 5 from J, leaving 10 bases between them. CDR3 DNA: TGTGCCAGCAGCGGTCATCTGAACGAGCAGTACTTC. Translated, it gives CASSGHLNEQYF. Full variable domain (rest looked up from reference TRBV7-9 and TRBJ2-7): DTGVSQNPRHKITKRGQNVTFRCDPISEHNRLYWYRQTLGQGPEFLTYFQNEAQLEKSRLLSDRFSAERPKGSFSTLEIQRTEQGDSAMYLCASSGHLNEQYFGPGTRLTVT.

This clonotype turned up a few times. The genes are TRBV19 and TRBJ1-1; 9 bases map to TRBD1. Trimming removed 10 bases from V and 1 base from J; junction bases left unmatched: 7. The CDR3 extends over 14 amino acids. CDR1 LNHDA and CDR2 SQIVND come from the germline V gene (reference sequence). The CDR3 nucleotides are TGTGCCACCGGGACAGGGCGGGCGAACACTGAAGCTTTCTTT. Translated: CATGTGRANTEAFF. The full variable domain, its missing parts supplied by reference TRBV19 and TRBJ1-1, is DGGITQSPKYLFRKEGQNVTLSCEQNLNHDAMYWYRQDPGQGLRLIYYSQIVNDFQKGDIAEGYSVSREKKESFPLTVTSAQKNPTAFYLCATGTGRANTEAFFGQGTRLTVV.

The chain uses TRBV11-2 and TRBJ2-7, with 9 nucleotides matching TRBD1. CDR1 is SGHAT, CDR2 FQNNGV, per germline. The V and J ends lost 4 bases and 5 bases, in that order; junction bases with no gene match: 12. The CDR3 runs to 16 residues. This CDR3 is CASSSLNRGLGNEQYF. The CDR3, as DNA: TGTGCCAGCAGCTCTCTAAACAGGGGGCTGGGGAACGAGCAGTACTTC.

Only a few counts were recorded for this clonotype. The V call is TRBV12-3 or TRBV12-4, the J call TRBJ2-7, with 7 bases matching TRBD1. Losses at the gene ends were 2 bases for V and 3 bases for J; bases not matched to a gene: 7. The CDR3 loop spans 15 amino acids. The CDR3 bases are TGTGCCAGCAGTTTACATCGACAGGGCAACTACGAGCAGTACTTC. Its protein is CASSLHRQGNYEQYF.

This chain joins TRBV6-4 and TRBJ2-5; no definite D call. Trimming left V 4 bases short and J 1 base short, with 7 bases between. The V gene's germline CDR1 is MRHNA and CDR2 SNTAGT. The CDR3 runs 13 residues. CDR3 bases: TGTGCCAGCAGTGTGACGGTCCAAGAGACCCAGTACTTC. Protein: CASSVTVQETQYF.

The gene calls are TRBV28 and TRBJ1-5; no firm D call. V was cut by 5 bases and J by 0 bases, with 17 bases left in between. Germline CDR1 and CDR2: MDHEN and SYDVKM. The CDR3 sequence is 17 residues long. The CDR3 region has the DNA TGTGCCAGCAGTCGCCCCCAGTTGGATATTAGCAATCAGCCCCAGCATTTT. It yields the protein CASSRPQLDISNQPQHF.

This clonotype showed up just a few times. The chain combines TRBV20-1 with TRBJ2-3; no clear D. The germline V and J ends were trimmed by 3 bases and 4 bases, with 8 bases remaining between them. The CDR3 runs to 12 residues. Germline V CDR1 and CDR2: DFQATT, SNEGSKA (reference sequence). The CDR3 region is CSASDPPDTQYF. The CDR3 DNA sequence: TGCAGTGCTAGTGATCCCCCAGATACGCAGTATTTT.

This clonotype occurred a few times. This chain connects TRBV7-6 to TRBJ1-1; tentative D call: TRBD1 (6 bases). The CDR3 is made up of 18 amino acids. The V gene's germline CDR1 is SGHVS and CDR2 FNYEAQ. V lost 5 bases, J lost 0 bases, and 22 bases lay in between. The CDR3 is CASSPGGGGGPMNTEAFF. Here the CDR3 DNA reads TGTGCCAGCAGCCCCGGCGGGGGGGGGGGCCCGATGAACACTGAAGCTTTCTTT.

The V gene is TRBV4-2, the J gene TRBJ2-6, with 7 bases that match TRBD1. CDR3 length equals 19 residues. The germline V gene encodes CDR1 LGHNA and CDR2 YNFKEQ. Trimming took 0 bases from V and 0 from J; bases not matched to a gene: 8. This chain's CDR3 is CASSQDRMGQTSGANVLTF. The CDR3 nucleotides are TGTGCCAGCAGCCAAGATCGAATGGGACAGACCTCTGGGGCCAACGTCCTGACTTTC.

This clonotype came up a few times. The genes are TRBV30 and TRBJ2-7; 12 bases match TRBD2. This CDR3 is built from 16 residues. The germline CDR1 and CDR2 sequences are GTSNPN and SVGIG (reference sequence). Trimming removed 3 bases from V and 4 bases from J; junction bases left unmatched: 10. The CDR3 sequence: CAWRLTSGGSPYEQYF. CDR3 nucleotide sequence: TGTGCCTGGAGATTAACTAGCGGGGGGTCCCCTTACGAGCAGTACTTC. Supplemented by reference TRBV30 and TRBJ2-7, the full variable domain reads SQTIHQWPATLVQPVGSPLSLECTVEGTSNPNLYWYRQAAGRGLQLLFYSVGIGQISSEVPQNLSASRPQDRQFILSSKKLLLSDSGFYLCAWRLTSGGSPYEQYFGPGTRLTVT.

This clonotype appeared a few times. The chain carries TRBV9 and TRBJ2-3; 7 nucleotides agree with TRBD2. J lost 7 bases, V lost 0 bases, and 8 bases had no gene match. The CDR3 is 15 amino acids. Germline assignment: CDR1 SGDLS and CDR2 YYNGEE. The CDR3 sequence: CASSVDGRPHHTQYF. The CDR3 nucleotides are TGTGCCAGCAGCGTAGACGGGAGGCCACACCATACGCAGTATTTT.

This clonotype was counted between two and nine times. The chain recombines TRBV30 with TRBJ2-1, with 8 bases identical to TRBD2. In germline, CDR1 is GTSNPN, CDR2 SVGIG (reference sequence). There are 15 residues in the CDR3. Trimming removed 8 bases from V and 2 bases from J; junction bases left unmatched: 11. CDR3 bases: TGTGCCGCTGTTCCGGGGGGGGACCCCTACAATGAGCAGTTCTTC. Residues: CAAVPGGDPYNEQFF.

This clonotype was seen many times. The V call is TRBV20-1, the J call TRBJ1-5; maybe TRBD1 (6 bases). V lost 5 bases, J lost 3 bases, and 8 bases lay in between. Germline CDR1 DFQATT, CDR2 SNEGSKA (reference sequence). The CDR3 sequence is 12 residues long. As DNA, the CDR3 is TGCAGTGCTCGGACAGTCAATCAGCCCCAGCATTTT. Translated: CSARTVNQPQHF.

In its sample, this clonotype was seen many times. The chain has TRBV12-3 or TRBV12-4 and TRBJ1-5, with 8 bases aligning to TRBD1. The CDR3 loop spans 15 amino acids. After removal of 6 bases from V and 3 bases from J, the junction contained 7 bases not matched to a gene. The DNA of the CDR3 is TGTGCCAGCAGACGAGAGGACAGGGCCAATCAGCCCCAGCATTTT. Translated: CASRREDRANQPQHF.

The sample holds a few counts of this clonotype. The chain couples TRBV27 to TRBJ2-7; 8 positions agree with TRBD2. The V gene end was trimmed by 0 bases and the J gene end by 0 bases; junction bases not matched to a gene: 4. CDR1 MNHEY and CDR2 SMNVEV come from the germline V gene (reference sequence). The CDR3 has 16 amino acids. For the CDR3, the DNA is TGTGCCAGCAGTTTATCTATCGGGGGGGCCTCCTACGAGCAGTACTTC. This codes for CASSLSIGGASYEQYF.

Many counts were recorded for this clonotype. The V and J genes are TRBV20-1 and TRBJ2-7, with 7 nucleotides matching TRBD1. The V gene end was trimmed by 4 bases and the J gene end by 2 bases; junction bases not matched to a gene: 14. This CDR3 region has 16 residues. Germline V gives CDR1 DFQATT, CDR2 SNEGSKA (reference sequence). CDR3 nucleotides: TGCAGTGCTATAAACCCAGACAGGGAAGTTACCTACGAGCAGTACTTC. It is translated as CSAINPDREVTYEQYF.

This clonotype was counted only a few times. This chain connects TRBV28 to TRBJ2-7; maybe TRBD1 (6 bases). The CDR3 is 14 amino acids. Germline lookup yields CDR1 MDHEN and CDR2 SYDVKM. Between the trimmed V and J ends, which lost 4 bases and 4 bases, there was a span of 14 bases. CDR3 DNA: TGTGCCAGCAGTTCCAGGGGCCCCCTATACGAGCAGTACTTC. It encodes CASSSRGPLYEQYF. Full variable domain (remainder filled in from reference TRBV28 and TRBJ2-7): DVKVTQSSRYLVKRTGEKVFLECVQDMDHENMFWYRQDPGLGLRLIYFSYDVKMKEKGDIPEGYSVSREKKERFSLILESASTNQTSMYLCASSSRGPLYEQYFGPGTRLTVT.

Comments on this clonotype: A single base separates this from a much larger clone, so it may be a read error. Here the CDR3 reads CSTLDSTNYGYTF. The CDR3 DNA sequence: TGCAGCACCCTGGACAGCACTAACTATGGCTACACCTTC. This chain joins TRBV29-1 and TRBJ1-2; D is possibly TRBD1 (6 bases). There are 13 residues in the CDR3. CDR1 is SQVTM and CDR2 is ANQGSEA in the germline V gene. V dropped 8 bases and J dropped 0 bases, with 13 bases sitting between them.

This clonotype was counted ten times or more. The chain links TRBV14 to TRBJ2-1; 12 positions match TRBD2. The CDR3 sequence is 16 residues long. Germline assignment: CDR1 SGHDN and CDR2 FVKESK. Trimming cost V 7 bases and J 2 bases; bases outside gene matches: 6. The CDR3 sequence is CASIRTSGNTYNEQFF. Here the CDR3 DNA reads TGTGCCAGCATCAGGACTAGCGGGAACACCTACAATGAGCAGTTCTTC.

The sample holds a few counts of this clonotype. V usage is TRBV5-1 and J usage is TRBJ1-6; D uncertain. Germline CDR1 is SGHRS and CDR2 is YFSETQ. V dropped 7 bases and J dropped 9 bases, with 17 bases sitting between them. The CDR3 consists of 14 residues. CDR3 in DNA: TGCGCCAGCCAGAGGGAAACAGACTCTTCACCCCTCCACTTT. Residues: CASQRETDSSPLHF.

This clonotype was seen ten or more times. The chain links TRBV20-1 to TRBJ2-7, with a tentative D call TRBD2 (6 bases). Germline V gives CDR1 DFQATT, CDR2 SNEGSKA (reference sequence). The ends were cut back, 4 bases at V and 3 bases at J, with 19 bases in the middle. The CDR3 loop spans 15 amino acids. The CDR3 loop reads CSATRGLGGYYEQYF. The CDR3 nucleotides read TGCAGTGCTACCCGAGGGCTTGGGGGGTACTACGAGCAGTACTTC.

The chain recombines TRBV7-8 with TRBJ2-7; TRBD1 matches at 7 bases. The length of the CDR3 is 15 residues. Trimming removed 2 bases from V and 2 bases from J; junction bases left unmatched: 6. Germline V gene lookup returns CDR1 SGHVS and CDR2 FQNEAQ. DNA of the CDR3: TGTGCCAGCAGCTTACTAATGGACAGGCCCTACGAGCAGTACTTC. Translation: CASSLLMDRPYEQYF.